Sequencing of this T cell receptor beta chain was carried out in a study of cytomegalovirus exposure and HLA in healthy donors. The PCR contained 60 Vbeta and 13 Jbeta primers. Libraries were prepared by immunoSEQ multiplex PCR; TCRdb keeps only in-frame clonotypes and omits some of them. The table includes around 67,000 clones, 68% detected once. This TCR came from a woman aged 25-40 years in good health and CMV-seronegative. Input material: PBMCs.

The CDR3 here is CASSNRADSGNTIYF. The CDR3 nucleotides are TGTGCCAGCAGCAACAGGGCCGACTCTGGAAACACCATATATTTT. This chain connects TRBV5-4 to TRBJ1-3; D might be TRBD1 (6 bases). With 4 bases removed from V and 0 bases from J, the gap between germline ends came to 11 bases. CDR1 and CDR2 (germline): SGHNT, YYREEE (reference sequence). The CDR3 contains 15 residues.